A selection of T cell receptor beta chains follows, all from one sample in a study of blood T cell repertoires in COVID-19. Sequencing used immunoSEQ multiplex PCR; TCRdb keeps in-frame clones, though not all of them. The data show 270,000 or so clones, 75% to 90% seen once. Input material: peripheral blood. The receptors stem from a man aged 40-50 years with acute or convalescent COVID-19. Each CDR3 is given with its conserved first and last residue. The order of the fields is D gene, J gene, clone size, V gene, CDR3 protein, CDR3 DNA. D genes are given only for firm matches. Size is stated for part of the rows, as once, few or many counts, or as a class when the clone is expanded.

NA TRBJ2-7 NA TRBV13 CASSLGPGPGSGEQYF TGTGCCAGCAGCTTAGGCCCAGGGCCAGGCTCTGGCGAGCAGTACTTC
TRBD1 TRBJ1-5 NA TRBV12-5 CASGKTGTAQGPQHF TGTGCTAGTGGCAAAACCGGGACAGCTCAGGGACCCCAGCATTTT
NA TRBJ2-1 NA TRBV2 CASEQGSSNEQFF TGTGCCAGCGAACAGGGATCCTCCAATGAGCAGTTCTTC
TRBD1 TRBJ1-1 NA TRBV5-1 CASSLTGGWTEAFF TGCGCCAGCAGCTTGACAGGGGGGTGGACTGAAGCTTTCTTT
NA TRBJ1-5 NA TRBV5-1 CASSLAGGRQPQHF TGCGCCAGCAGCTTGGCGGGGGGCAGGCAGCCCCAGCATTTT
NA TRBJ2-6 NA TRBV20-1 CSASSGSGANVLTF TGCAGTGCTAGTTCGGGGTCGGGGGCCAACGTCCTGACTTTC
TRBD2 TRBJ2-1 NA TRBV6-5 CASSPQRGAYNEQFF TGTGCCAGCAGTCCCCAGCGGGGGGCGTACAATGAGCAGTTCTTC
NA TRBJ1-2 NA TRBV5-1 CASSLADLAAGYTF TGCGCCAGCAGCTTGGCCGACCTGGCGGCTGGCTACACCTTC
TRBD1 TRBJ1-6 NA TRBV6-1 CASSEDRGPFNSPLHF TGTGCCAGCAGTGAGGACAGGGGGCCTTTTAATTCACCCCTCCACTTT
TRBD2 TRBJ2-2 once TRBV5-4 CASSFRGGPTGELFF TGTGCCAGCAGCTTTCGGGGGGGCCCCACCGGGGAGCTGTTTTTT
NA TRBJ1-5 NA TRBV7-9 CASSEYTGRQHF TGTGCCAGCAGCGAGTACACAGGGCGCCAGCATTTT
TRBD1 TRBJ2-1 NA TRBV27 CASSFWGTGKAYNEQFF TGTGCCAGCAGTTTCTGGGGGACAGGGAAGGCCTACAATGAGCAGTTCTTC
TRBD1 TRBJ1-1 NA TRBV5-1 CASSGGTGGPGPFF TGCGCCAGCAGCGGGGGGACAGGGGGCCCCGGGCCTTTCTTT
NA TRBJ2-7 NA TRBV10-3 CAITKDWFPYEQYF TGTGCCATCACAAAAGACTGGTTCCCCTACGAGCAGTACTTC
NA TRBJ2-3 NA TRBV5-8 CASSLWRDTQYF TGTGCCAGCAGCTTGTGGAGGGATACGCAGTATTTT
TRBD1 TRBJ2-3 NA TRBV5-4 CASSFGDRGGTDTQYF TGTGCCAGCAGCTTTGGGGACAGGGGTGGCACAGATACGCAGTATTTT
TRBD2 TRBJ2-2 NA TRBV13 CASSLGLAEVGELFF TGTGCCAGCAGCTTAGGACTAGCGGAGGTCGGGGAGCTGTTTTTT
TRBD1 TRBJ1-1 NA TRBV9 CASSARGQPNTEAFF TGTGCCAGCAGCGCGAGGGGACAGCCGAACACTGAAGCTTTCTTT
NA TRBJ2-1 NA TRBV6-6 CASRGVTYNEQFF TGTGCCAGTCGCGGGGTAACCTACAATGAGCAGTTCTTC
NA TRBJ1-5 NA TRBV15 CATSRDSYRSNQPQHF TGTGCCACCAGCAGAGATTCGTACAGAAGCAATCAGCCCCAGCATTTT
NA TRBJ2-3 NA TRBV15 CATSRDRFRTDTQYF TGTGCCACCAGCAGAGACCGGTTCCGCACAGATACGCAGTATTTT
NA TRBJ2-1 NA TRBV11-2 CASLKGDLQNEQFF TGTGCCAGCTTAAAAGGGGACTTACAAAATGAGCAGTTCTTC
NA TRBJ1-1 few TRBV5-1 CASSLALGAKDEAFF TGCGCCAGCAGCTTGGCCCTGGGGGCGAAGGATGAAGCTTTCTTT
NA TRBJ2-1 NA TRBV5-4 CASSPGQTYNEQFF TGTGCCAGCAGCCCGGGACAAACCTACAATGAGCAGTTCTTC
NA TRBJ1-2 NA TRBV30 CAWKVAGRYTF TGTGCCTGGAAAGTTGCAGGGCGCTACACCTTC
NA TRBJ1-4 NA TRBV2 CASSPYTGEREKLFF TGTGCCAGCAGCCCCTATACGGGAGAGAGGGAAAAACTGTTTTTT
TRBD1 TRBJ1-5 NA TRBV10-3 CAISGQGGNQPQHF TGTGCCATCAGTGGACAGGGCGGCAATCAGCCCCAGCATTTT
TRBD1 TRBJ2-7 NA TRBV13 CASTQTGGSYEQYF TGTGCCAGCACCCAGACAGGGGGGTCCTACGAGCAGTACTTC
NA TRBJ2-6 NA TRBV6-1 CASSETRAGANVLTF TGTGCCAGCAGTGAAACGAGGGCCGGGGCCAACGTCCTGACTTTC
TRBD2 TRBJ2-3 NA TRBV24-1 CATSDARLAGGIRDTQYF TGTGCCACCAGTGACGCCCGTCTAGCGGGGGGGATCCGGGATACGCAGTATTTT
TRBD1 TRBJ1-6 NA TRBV7-9 CASSLDRGQDSPLHF TGTGCCAGCAGCTTAGACAGGGGGCAGGATTCACCCCTCCACTTT
NA TRBJ1-2 NA TRBV3-1/TRBV3-2 CASSPLGQPYTF TGTGCCAGCAGCCCCCTGGGCCAACCCTACACCTTC
TRBD1 TRBJ1-1 NA TRBV14 CASSLSTGTEAFF TGTGCCAGCAGCCTCTCGACAGGGACTGAAGCTTTCTTT
TRBD2 TRBJ2-3 NA TRBV5-1 CASRGVSSTDTQYF TGCGCCAGCCGGGGGGTTTCTAGCACAGATACGCAGTATTTT
TRBD1 TRBJ2-6 NA TRBV19 CASSTTGAYFSGANVLTF TGTGCCAGTAGTACTACAGGGGCCTACTTCTCTGGGGCCAACGTCCTGACTTTC
NA TRBJ1-1 NA TRBV21-1 CASSTTDRVTEAFF TGTGCCAGCAGCACTACGGACAGGGTGACTGAAGCTTTCTTT